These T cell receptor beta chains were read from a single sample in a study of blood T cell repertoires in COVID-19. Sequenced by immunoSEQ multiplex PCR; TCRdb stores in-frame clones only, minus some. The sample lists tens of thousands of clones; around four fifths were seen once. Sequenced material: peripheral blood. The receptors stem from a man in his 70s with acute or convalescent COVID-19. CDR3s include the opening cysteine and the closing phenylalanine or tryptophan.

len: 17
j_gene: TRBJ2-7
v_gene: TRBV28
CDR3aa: CASSPTISGTILWGQYF

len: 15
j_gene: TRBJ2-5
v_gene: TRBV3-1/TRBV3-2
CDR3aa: CASSQTSGGAKTQYF

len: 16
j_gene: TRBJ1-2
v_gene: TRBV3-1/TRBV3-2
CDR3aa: CASSQLTRQGSGGYTF

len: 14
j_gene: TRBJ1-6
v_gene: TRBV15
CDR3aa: CATSRPQSGSPLHF

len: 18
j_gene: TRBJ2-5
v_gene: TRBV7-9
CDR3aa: CASSLWTGGFGTQETQYF

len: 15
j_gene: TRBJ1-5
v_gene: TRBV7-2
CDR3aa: CASSLEPRGNQPQHF

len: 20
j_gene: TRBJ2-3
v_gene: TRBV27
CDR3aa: CASSFPRTSGGTASTDTQYF

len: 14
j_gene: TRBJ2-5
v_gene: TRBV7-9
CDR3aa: CASSLGQTQETQYF

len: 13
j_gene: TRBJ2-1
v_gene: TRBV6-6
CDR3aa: CASSPARQGGPFF

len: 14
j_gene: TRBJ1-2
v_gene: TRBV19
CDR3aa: CASIPGQGNYGYTF

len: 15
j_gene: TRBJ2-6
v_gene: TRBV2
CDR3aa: CASTPWSSGANVLTF

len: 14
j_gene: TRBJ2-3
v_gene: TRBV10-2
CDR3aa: CATGLTGFADTQYF

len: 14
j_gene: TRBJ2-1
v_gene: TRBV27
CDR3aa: CASSVRQRAGEQFF

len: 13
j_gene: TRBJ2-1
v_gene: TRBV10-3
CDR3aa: CAIAGTGGIEQFF

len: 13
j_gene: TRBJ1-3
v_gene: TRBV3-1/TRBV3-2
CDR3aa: CASSPQGGNTIYF

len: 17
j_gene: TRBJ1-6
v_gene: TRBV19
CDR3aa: CASSIGQSSSYNSPLHF

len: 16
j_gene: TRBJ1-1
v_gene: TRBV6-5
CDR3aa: CASSYSGVGGGTEAFF

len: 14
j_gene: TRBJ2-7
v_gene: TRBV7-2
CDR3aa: CASSLDGGGAEQYF

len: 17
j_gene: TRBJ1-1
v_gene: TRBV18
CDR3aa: CASSPLLTDKSVTEAFF

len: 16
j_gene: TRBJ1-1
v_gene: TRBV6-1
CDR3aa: CASSEPGQGAGTEAFF

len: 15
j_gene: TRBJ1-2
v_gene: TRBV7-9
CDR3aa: CASSLRLSGGHGYTF

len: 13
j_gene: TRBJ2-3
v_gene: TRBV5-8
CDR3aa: CASSYQGGDTQYF

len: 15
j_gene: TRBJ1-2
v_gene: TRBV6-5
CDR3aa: CASSYSGTENYGYTF

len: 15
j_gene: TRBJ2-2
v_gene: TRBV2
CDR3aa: CASSFEGGVWGELFF

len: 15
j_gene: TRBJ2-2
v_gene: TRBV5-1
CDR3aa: CASSLGPGNTGELFF

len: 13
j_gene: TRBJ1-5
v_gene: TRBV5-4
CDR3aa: CASSVRGNQPQHF

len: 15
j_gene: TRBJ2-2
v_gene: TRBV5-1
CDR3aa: CASSLVGTNTGELFF

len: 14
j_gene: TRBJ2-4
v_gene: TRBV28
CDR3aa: CASRGGGDKNIQYF

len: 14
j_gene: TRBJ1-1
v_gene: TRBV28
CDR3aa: CASSLPQGVREAFF

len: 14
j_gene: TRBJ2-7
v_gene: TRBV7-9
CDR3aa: CASSSGVNSHEQYF

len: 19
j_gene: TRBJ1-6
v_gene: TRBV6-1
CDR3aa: CASSGSRDRAGTYNSPLHF

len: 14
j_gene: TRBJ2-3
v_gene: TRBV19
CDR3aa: CASSIGLSTDTQYF

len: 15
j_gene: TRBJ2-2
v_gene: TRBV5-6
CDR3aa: CASSFGGGGTGELFF

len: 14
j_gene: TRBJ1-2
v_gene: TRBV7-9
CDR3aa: CASSLVTGNYGYTF

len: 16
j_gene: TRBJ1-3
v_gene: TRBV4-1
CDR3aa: CASSRNSGTEGNTIYF

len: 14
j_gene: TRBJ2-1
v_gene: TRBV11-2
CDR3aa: CATRESRTFGEQFF

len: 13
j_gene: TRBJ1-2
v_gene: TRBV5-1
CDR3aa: CASSLGDREGYTF

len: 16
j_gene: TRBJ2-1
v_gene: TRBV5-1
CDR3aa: CASSLPGLAAGNEQFF

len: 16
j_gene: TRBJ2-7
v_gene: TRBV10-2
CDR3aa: CASITTGGTALGEQYF

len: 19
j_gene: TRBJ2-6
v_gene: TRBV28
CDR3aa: CASSTGYFGRRTGANVLTF

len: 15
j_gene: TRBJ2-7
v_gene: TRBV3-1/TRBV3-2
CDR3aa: CASSPNRAGGYEQYF

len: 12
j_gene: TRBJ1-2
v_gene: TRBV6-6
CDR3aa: CASSPDSYGYTF

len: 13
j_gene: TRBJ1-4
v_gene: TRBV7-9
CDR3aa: CASGRGSSEKLFF

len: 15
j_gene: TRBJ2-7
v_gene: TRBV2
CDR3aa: CASSEFRDRSYEQYF

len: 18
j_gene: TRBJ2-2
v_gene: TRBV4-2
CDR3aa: CASSQDRLGGSNTGELFF

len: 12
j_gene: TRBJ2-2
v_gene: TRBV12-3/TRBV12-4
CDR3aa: CASRWEPGELFF

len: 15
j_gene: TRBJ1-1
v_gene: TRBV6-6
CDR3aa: CASRRTDSGGTEAFF

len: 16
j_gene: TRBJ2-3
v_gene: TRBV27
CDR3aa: CASSDMEVTSTDTQYF

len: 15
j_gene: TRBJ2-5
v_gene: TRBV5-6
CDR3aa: CASSLVVADGETQYF

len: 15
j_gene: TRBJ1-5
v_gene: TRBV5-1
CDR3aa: CASSPGQGGNQPQHF

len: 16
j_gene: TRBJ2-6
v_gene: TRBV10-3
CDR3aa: CAISTTPGNGANVLTF

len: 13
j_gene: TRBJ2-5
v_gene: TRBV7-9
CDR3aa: CASSYSGGETQYF

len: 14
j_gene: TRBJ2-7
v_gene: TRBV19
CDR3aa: CASSPYSRSYEQYF

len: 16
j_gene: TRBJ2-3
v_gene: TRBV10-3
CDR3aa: CAISRPPGGNIDTQYF

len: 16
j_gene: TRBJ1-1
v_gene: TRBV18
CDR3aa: CASSPGQGGVGTEAFF